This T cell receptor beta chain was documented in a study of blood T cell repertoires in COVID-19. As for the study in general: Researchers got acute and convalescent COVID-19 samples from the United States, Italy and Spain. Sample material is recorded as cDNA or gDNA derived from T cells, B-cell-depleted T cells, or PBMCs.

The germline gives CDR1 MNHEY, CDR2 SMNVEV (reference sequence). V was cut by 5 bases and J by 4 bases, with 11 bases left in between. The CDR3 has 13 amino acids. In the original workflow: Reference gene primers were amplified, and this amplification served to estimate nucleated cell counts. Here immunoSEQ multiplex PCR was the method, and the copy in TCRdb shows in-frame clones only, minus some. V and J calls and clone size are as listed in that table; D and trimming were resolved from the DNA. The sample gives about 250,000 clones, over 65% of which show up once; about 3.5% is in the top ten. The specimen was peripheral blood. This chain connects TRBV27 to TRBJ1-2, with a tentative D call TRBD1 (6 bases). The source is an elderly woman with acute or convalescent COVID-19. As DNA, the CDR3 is TGTGCCAGCAGTCCCACAGGGTCCTATGGCTACACCTTC. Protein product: CASSPTGSYGYTF.